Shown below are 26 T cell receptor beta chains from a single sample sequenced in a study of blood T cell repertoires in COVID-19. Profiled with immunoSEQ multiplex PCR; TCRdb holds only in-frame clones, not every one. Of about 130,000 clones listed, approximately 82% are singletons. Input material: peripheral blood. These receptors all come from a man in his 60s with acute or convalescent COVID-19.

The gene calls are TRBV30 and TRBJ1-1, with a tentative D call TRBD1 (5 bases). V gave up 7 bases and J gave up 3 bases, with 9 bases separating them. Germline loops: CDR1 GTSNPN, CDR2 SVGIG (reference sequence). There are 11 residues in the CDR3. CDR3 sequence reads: CAYTRDTEAFF. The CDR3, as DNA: TGTGCCTACACCAGGGACACTGAAGCTTTCTTT.

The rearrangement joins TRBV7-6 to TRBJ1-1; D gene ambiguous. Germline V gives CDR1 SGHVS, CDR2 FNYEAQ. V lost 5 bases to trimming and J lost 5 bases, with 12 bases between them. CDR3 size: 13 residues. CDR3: CASSPIGGTEAFF. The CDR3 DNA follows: TGTGCCAGCAGCCCCATCGGCGGGACTGAAGCTTTCTTT.

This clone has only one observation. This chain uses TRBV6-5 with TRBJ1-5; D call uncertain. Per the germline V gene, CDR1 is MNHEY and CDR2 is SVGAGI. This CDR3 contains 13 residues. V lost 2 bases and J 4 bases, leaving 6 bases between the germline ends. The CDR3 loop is CASSYTRNQPQHF. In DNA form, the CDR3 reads TGTGCCAGCAGTTACACAAGAAATCAGCCCCAGCATTTT.

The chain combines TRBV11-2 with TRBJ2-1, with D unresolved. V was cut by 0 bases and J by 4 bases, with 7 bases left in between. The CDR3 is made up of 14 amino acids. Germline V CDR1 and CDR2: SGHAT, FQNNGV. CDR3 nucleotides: TGTGCCAGCAGCTTAGAAGTAGCTTACAATGAGCAGTTCTTC. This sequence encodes CASSLEVAYNEQFF.

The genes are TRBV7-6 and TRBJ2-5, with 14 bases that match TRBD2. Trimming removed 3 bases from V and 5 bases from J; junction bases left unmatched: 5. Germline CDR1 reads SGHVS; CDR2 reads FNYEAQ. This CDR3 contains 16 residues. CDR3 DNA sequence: TGTGCCAGCAGCTTCCTGGGACTAGCGGGAGTGGAGACCCAGTACTTC. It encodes CASSFLGLAGVETQYF. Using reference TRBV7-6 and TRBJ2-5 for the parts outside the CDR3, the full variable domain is GAGVSQSPRYKVTKRGQDVALRCDPISGHVSLYWYRQALGQGPEFLTYFNYEAQQDKSGLPNDRFSAERPEGSISTLTIQRTEQRDSAMYRCASSFLGLAGVETQYFGPGTRLLVL.

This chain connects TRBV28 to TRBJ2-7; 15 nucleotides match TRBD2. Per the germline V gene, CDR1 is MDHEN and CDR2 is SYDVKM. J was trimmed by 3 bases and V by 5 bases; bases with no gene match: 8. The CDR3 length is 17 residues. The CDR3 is CASSIPGLAGGFYEQYF. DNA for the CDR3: TGTGCCAGCAGTATACCGGGACTAGCGGGAGGTTTCTACGAGCAGTACTTC.

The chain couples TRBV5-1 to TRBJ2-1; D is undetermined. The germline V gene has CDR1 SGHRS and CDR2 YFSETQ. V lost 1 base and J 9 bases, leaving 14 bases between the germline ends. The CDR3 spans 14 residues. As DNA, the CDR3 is TGCGCCAGCAGCTTGATCGCTCCGATAGTTGAGCAGTTCTTC. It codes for CASSLIAPIVEQFF.

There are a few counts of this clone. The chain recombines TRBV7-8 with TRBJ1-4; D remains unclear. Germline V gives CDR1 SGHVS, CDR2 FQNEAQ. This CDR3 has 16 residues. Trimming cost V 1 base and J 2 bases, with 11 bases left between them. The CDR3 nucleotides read TGTGCCAGCAGCTTAGGAGGATACGGCACTAATGAAAAACTGTTTTTT. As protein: CASSLGGYGTNEKLFF. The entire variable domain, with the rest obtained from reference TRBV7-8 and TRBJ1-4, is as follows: GAGVSQSPRYKVAKRGQDVALRCDPISGHVSLFWYQQALGQGPEFLTYFQNEAQLDKSGLPSDRFFAERPEGSVSTLKIQRTQQEDSAVYLCASSLGGYGTNEKLFFGSGTQLSVL.

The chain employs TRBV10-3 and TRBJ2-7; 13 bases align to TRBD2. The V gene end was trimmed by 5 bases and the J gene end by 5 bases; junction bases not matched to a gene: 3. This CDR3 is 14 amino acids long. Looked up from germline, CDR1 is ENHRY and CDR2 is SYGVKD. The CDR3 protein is CAISPTSGRHEQYF. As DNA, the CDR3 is TGTGCCATCAGTCCGACTAGCGGGAGGCACGAGCAGTACTTC.

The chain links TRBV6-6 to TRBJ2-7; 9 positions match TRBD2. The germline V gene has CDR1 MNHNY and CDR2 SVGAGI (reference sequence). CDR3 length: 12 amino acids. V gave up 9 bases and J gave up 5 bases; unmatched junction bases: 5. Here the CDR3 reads CASSGRNDEQYF. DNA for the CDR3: TGTGCCAGTAGCGGGAGAAACGACGAGCAGTACTTC.

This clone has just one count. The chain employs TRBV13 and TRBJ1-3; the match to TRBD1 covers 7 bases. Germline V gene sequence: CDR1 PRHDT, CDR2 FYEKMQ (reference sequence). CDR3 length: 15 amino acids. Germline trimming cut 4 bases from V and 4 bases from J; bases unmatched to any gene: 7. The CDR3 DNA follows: TGTGCCAGCAGCTACAACAGGGGAACAGGAAACACCATATATTTT. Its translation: CASSYNRGTGNTIYF.

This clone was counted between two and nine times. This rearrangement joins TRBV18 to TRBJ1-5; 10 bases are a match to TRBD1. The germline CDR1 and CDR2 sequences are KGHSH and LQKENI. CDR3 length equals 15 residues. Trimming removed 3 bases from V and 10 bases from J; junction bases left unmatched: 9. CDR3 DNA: TGTGCCAGCTCACCGAGGGGACAGGGGTATCGTCCCCAGCATTTT. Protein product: CASSPRGQGYRPQHF.

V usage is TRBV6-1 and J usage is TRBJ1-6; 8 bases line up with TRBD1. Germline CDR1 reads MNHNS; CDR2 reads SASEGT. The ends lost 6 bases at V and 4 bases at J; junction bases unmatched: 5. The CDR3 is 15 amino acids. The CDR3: CASRKDRAYNSPLHF. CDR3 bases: TGTGCCAGCAGGAAGGACAGGGCTTATAATTCACCCCTCCACTTT.

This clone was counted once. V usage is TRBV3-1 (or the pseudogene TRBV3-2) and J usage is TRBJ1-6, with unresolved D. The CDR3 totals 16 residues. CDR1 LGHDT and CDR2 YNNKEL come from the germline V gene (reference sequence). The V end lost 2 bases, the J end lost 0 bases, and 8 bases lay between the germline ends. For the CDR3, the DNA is TGTGCCAGCAGCCAACTTCGGAGCTCCTATAATTCACCCCTCCACTTT. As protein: CASSQLRSSYNSPLHF.

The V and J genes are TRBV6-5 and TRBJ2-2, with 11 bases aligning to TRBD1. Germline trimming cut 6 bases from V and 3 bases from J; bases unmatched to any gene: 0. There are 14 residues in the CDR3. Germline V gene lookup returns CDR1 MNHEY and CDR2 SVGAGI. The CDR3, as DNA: TGTGCCAGCAGGGGACAGGGGGACACCGGGGAGCTGTTTTTT. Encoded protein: CASRGQGDTGELFF.

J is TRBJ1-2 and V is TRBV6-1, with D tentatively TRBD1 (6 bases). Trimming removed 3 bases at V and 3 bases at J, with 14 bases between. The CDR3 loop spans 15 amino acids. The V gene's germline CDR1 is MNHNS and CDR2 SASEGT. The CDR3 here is CASSDPRGKDYGYTF. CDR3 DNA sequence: TGTGCCAGCAGTGACCCCAGGGGAAAGGACTATGGCTACACCTTC.

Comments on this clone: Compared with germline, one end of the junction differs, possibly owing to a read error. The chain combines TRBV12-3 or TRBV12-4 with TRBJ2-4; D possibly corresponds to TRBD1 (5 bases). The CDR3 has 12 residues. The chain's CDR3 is CASSLKGQGRDF. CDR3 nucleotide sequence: TGTGCCAGCAGTTTAAAAGGTCAGGGAAGGGACTTC.

CDR3 bases: TGTGCCAGTAGTACCCATGGGGCCAGCGGGAGGTACAATGAGCAGTTCTTC. Amino acid sequence: CASSTHGASGRYNEQFF. The chain employs TRBV19 and TRBJ2-1; 9 bases match TRBD2. Germline loops: CDR1 LNHDA, CDR2 SQIVND (reference sequence). The CDR3 is made up of 17 amino acids. V shed 4 bases, J shed 4 bases, and the junction held 11 bases outside the gene matches.

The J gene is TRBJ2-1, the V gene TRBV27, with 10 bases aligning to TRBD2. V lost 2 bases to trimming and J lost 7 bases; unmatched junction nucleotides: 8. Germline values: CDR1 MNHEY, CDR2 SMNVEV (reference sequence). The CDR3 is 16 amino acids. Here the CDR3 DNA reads TGTGCCAGCAGTTTAGCTCTAGCGGGAGCGCGGAATGAGCAGTTCTTC. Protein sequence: CASSLALAGARNEQFF.

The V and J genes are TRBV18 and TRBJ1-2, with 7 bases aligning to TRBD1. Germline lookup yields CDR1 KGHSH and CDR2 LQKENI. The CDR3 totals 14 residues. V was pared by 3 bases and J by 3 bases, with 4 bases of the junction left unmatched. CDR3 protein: CASSPDREDYGYTF. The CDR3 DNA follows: TGTGCCAGCTCACCCGACAGGGAGGACTATGGCTACACCTTC.

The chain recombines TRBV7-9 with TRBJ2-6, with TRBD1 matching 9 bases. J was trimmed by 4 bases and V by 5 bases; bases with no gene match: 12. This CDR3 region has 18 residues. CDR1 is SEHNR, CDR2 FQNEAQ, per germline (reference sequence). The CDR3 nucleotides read TGTGCCAGCAGCCCGCTAACCGGGACAGGGACCGGGGCCAACGTCCTGACTTTC. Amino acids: CASSPLTGTGTGANVLTF.

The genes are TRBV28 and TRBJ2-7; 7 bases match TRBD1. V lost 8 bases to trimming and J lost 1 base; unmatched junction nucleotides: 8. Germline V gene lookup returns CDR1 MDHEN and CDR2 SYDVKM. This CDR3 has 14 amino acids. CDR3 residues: CASGTGVQSYEQYF. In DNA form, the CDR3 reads TGTGCCAGCGGAACAGGGGTTCAATCCTACGAGCAGTACTTC.

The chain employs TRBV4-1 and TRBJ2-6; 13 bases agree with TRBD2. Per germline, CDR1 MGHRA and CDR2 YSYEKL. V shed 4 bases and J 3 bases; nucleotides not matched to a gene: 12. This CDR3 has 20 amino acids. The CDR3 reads CASSPGLAGVAGFGANVLTF. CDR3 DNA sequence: TGCGCCAGCAGCCCCGGACTAGCGGGAGTTGCGGGGTTTGGGGCCAACGTCCTGACTTTC.

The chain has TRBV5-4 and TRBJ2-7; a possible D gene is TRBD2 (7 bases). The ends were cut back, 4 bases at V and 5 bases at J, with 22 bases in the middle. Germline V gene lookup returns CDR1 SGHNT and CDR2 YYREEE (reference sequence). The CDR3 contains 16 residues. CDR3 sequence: CASSPLGAGDPHEQYF. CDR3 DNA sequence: TGTGCCAGCAGCCCACTGGGGGCGGGAGACCCCCACGAGCAGTACTTC.

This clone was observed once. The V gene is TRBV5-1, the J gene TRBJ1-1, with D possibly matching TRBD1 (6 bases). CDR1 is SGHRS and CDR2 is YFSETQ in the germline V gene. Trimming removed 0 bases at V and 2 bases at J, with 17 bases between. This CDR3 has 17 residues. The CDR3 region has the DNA TGCGCCAGCAGCTTGGCTGGGGGCTGGACAGAAAACACTGAAGCTTTCTTT. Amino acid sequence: CASSLAGGWTENTEAFF. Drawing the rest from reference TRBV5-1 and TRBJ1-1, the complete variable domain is KAGVTQTPRYLIKTRGQQVTLSCSPISGHRSVSWYQQTPGQGLQFLFEYFSETQRNKGNFPGRFSGRQFSNSRSEMNVSTLELGDSALYLCASSLAGGWTENTEAFFGQGTRLTVV.

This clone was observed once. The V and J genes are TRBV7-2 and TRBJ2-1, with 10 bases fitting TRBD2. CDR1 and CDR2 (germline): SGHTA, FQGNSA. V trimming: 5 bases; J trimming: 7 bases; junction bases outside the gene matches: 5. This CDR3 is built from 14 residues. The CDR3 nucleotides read TGTGCCAGCAGCCCGGGACTAGCGCTGAATGAGCAGTTCTTC. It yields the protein CASSPGLALNEQFF. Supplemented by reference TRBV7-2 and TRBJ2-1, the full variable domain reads GAGVSQSPSNKVTEKGKDVELRCDPISGHTALYWYRQSLGQGLEFLIYFQGNSAPDKSGLPSDRFSAERTGGSVSTLTIQRTQQEDSAVYLCASSPGLALNEQFFGPGTRLTVL.